A single sample is the source of the 27 T cell receptor beta chains below, sequenced in a study of blood T cell repertoires in COVID-19. The table came from immunoSEQ multiplex PCR; TCRdb's copy has only in-frame clones and leaves some out. In the table there are 250,000 to 300,000 clones, around nine tenths of which are singletons. Sequenced sample: PBMCs or T cells enriched from blood (not recorded which). The receptors were gathered from a woman aged 60 to 75 in a cohort exposed to, infected with or recovered from COVID-19 (not recorded which).

The rearrangement links TRBV5-1 to TRBJ1-2; D is possibly TRBD1 (5 bases). CDR1 and CDR2 from the germline V gene are SGHRS and YFSETQ. This CDR3 spans 14 amino acids. V dropped 1 base and J dropped 4 bases, with 11 bases sitting between them. Written as DNA, the CDR3 is TGCGCCAGCAGCTTGAGTCAGGGCATCTATGGCTACACCTTC. Translation gives CASSLSQGIYGYTF.

The V call is TRBV5-6, the J call TRBJ2-1, with 10 bases identical to TRBD1. Germline V gives CDR1 SGHDT, CDR2 YYEEEE. The V segment lost 6 bases and the J segment 9 bases; nucleotides outside the gene matches: 12. This CDR3 spans 15 amino acids. DNA for the CDR3: TGTGCCAGCAACGACAGGGGGCGGAGATGGGGTGAGCAGTTCTTC. It codes for CASNDRGRRWGEQFF. The full variable domain, rest sourced from reference TRBV5-6 and TRBJ2-1, is DAGVTQSPTHLIKTRGQQVTLRCSPKSGHDTVSWYQQALGQGPQFIFQYYEEEERQRGNFPDRFSGHQFPNYSSELNVNALLLGDSALYLCASNDRGRRWGEQFFGPGTRLTVL.

This chain uses TRBV6-5 with TRBJ1-5, with 8 bases matching TRBD1. The germline gives CDR1 MNHEY, CDR2 SVGAGI. V shed 0 bases and J 4 bases; nucleotides not matched to a gene: 5. The CDR3 contains 16 residues. Written as DNA, the CDR3 is TGTGCCAGCAGTTACTCAGGGACAGGAATAAATCAGCCCCAGCATTTT. Protein product: CASSYSGTGINQPQHF.

The chain has TRBV15 and TRBJ2-5; D is possibly TRBD2 (6 bases). The CDR3 is 15 amino acids. In germline, CDR1 is LNHNV, CDR2 YYDKDF (reference sequence). Trimming left V 0 bases short and J 5 bases short, with 13 bases between. The CDR3 DNA follows: TGTGCCACCAGCAGAGATATAGGAGGGTTCGAGACCCAGTACTTC. As protein: CATSRDIGGFETQYF.

The chain carries TRBV28 and TRBJ1-5; TRBD1 matches at 7 bases. Unmatched junction bases numbered 10, after V lost 6 bases and J lost 2 bases. Germline lookup yields CDR1 MDHEN and CDR2 SYDVKM. The CDR3 covers 16 residues. CDR3 bases: TGTGCCAGCAGCACCCGACAGGGTATGGGCAATCAGCCCCAGCATTTT. It specifies CASSTRQGMGNQPQHF.

The genes are TRBV21-1 and TRBJ2-1; the D call of TRBD2 is as the table states it, not checked on the DNA. TRBV21-1 is listed as a pseudogene. The CDR3 runs 19 residues. This chain's CDR3 is CASSKAPQRDPSSYNEQFF. The CDR3 nucleotides are TGTGCCAGCAGCAAAGCGCCCCAGCGGGACCCTAGCTCCTACAATGAGCAGTTCTTC.

The rearrangement uses TRBV7-9 and TRBJ1-5; 9 positions agree with TRBD1. Germline V gives CDR1 SEHNR, CDR2 FQNEAQ (reference sequence). V lost 4 bases to trimming and J lost 7 bases; unmatched junction nucleotides: 5. The CDR3 extends over 14 amino acids. Written as DNA, the CDR3 is TGTGCCAGCAGCTCTGACAGGGGGAGCCAGCCCCAGCATTTT. Protein product: CASSSDRGSQPQHF.

The genes are TRBV9 and TRBJ1-2; no firm D call. The V and J ends lost 4 bases and 5 bases respectively, with 12 bases between them. This CDR3 has 13 residues. Germline values: CDR1 SGDLS, CDR2 YYNGEE. Written as DNA, the CDR3 is TGTGCCAGCAGCAGTGAAGCACGGTATGGCTACACCTTC. Its translation is CASSSEARYGYTF. Complete variable domain (other parts from reference TRBV9 and TRBJ1-2): DSGVTQTPKHLITATGQRVTLRCSPRSGDLSVYWYQQSLDQGLQFLIQYYNGEERAKGNILERFSAQQFPDLHSELNLSSLELGDSALYFCASSSEARYGYTFGSGTRLTVV.

The chain has TRBV6-5 and TRBJ1-2; perhaps TRBD1 as D (6 bases). The CDR3 has 15 residues. V shed 0 bases and J shed 8 bases, with 16 bases lying between them. Germline assignment: CDR1 MNHEY and CDR2 SVGAGI. The CDR3 DNA is TGTGCCAGCAGTTACTCAGGCAGGGGTTCGGAAGGCTACACCTTC. This gives the protein CASSYSGRGSEGYTF.

This chain links TRBV4-2 with TRBJ2-6, with D tentatively TRBD1 (6 bases). V was shortened by 0 bases and J by 1 base, with 10 bases between the two germline ends. The CDR3 contains 17 residues. Germline V gives CDR1 LGHNA, CDR2 YNFKEQ. The CDR3, as DNA: TGTGCCAGCAGCCAAGAAGCAGGGGAGTCTGGGGCCAACGTCCTGACTTTC. Protein: CASSQEAGESGANVLTF.

Points on this clone: Additional DNA sequences in this sample encode the identical CDR3. The chain is built from TRBV6-5 and TRBJ2-7; D is perhaps TRBD2 (5 bases). Germline V CDR1 and CDR2: MNHEY, SVGAGI. Trimming took 5 bases from V and 0 from J, leaving 8 bases between them. CDR3 length equals 13 residues. As DNA, the CDR3 is TGTGCCAGCAGTCCCGGGATCTCCTACGAGCAGTACTTC. It is translated as CASSPGISYEQYF.

The chain uses TRBV28 and TRBJ1-4; D possibly corresponds to TRBD1 (5 bases). V lost 6 bases to trimming and J lost 13 bases, with 27 bases between them. The CDR3 runs 16 residues. In germline, CDR1 is MDHEN, CDR2 SYDVKM. CDR3 DNA: TGTGCCAGCAGGACGACCGGGACTGTTCCTCCCCCGGGACTGTTTTTT. Protein sequence: CASRTTGTVPPPGLFF.

The chain employs TRBV5-1 and TRBJ1-2; the match to TRBD1 covers 8 bases. The germline CDR1 and CDR2 sequences are SGHRS and YFSETQ. V lost 4 bases, J lost 4 bases, and 3 bases stayed unmatched. CDR3 size: 13 residues. CDR3 DNA: TGCGCCAGCAGCCTGGACAGGGCCTATGGCTACACCTTC. Its protein product is CASSLDRAYGYTF.

The chain couples TRBV28 to TRBJ1-5; TRBD1 might be the D (6 bases). There are 15 residues in the CDR3. V dropped 8 bases and J dropped 0 bases, with 14 bases sitting between them. The V gene's germline CDR1 is MDHEN and CDR2 SYDVKM. CDR3 DNA sequence: TGTGCCAGCTGGGTGACAGGCTATAGCAATCAGCCCCAGCATTTT. Amino acid sequence: CASWVTGYSNQPQHF.

This clone was recorded only once. The V gene is TRBV13, the J gene TRBJ1-1, with a tentative D call TRBD1 (5 bases). Germline V gene lookup returns CDR1 PRHDT and CDR2 FYEKMQ (reference sequence). Trimming removed 5 bases from V and 1 base from J, with 14 bases in between. The CDR3 runs 15 residues. CDR3 sequence: CASSAPRDPNTEAFF. CDR3 in DNA: TGTGCCAGCAGCGCGCCGCGGGACCCGAACACTGAAGCTTTCTTT.

This rearrangement joins TRBV4-2 to TRBJ2-3, with TRBD1 matching 7 bases. The CDR3 length is 16 residues. With V trimmed by 3 bases and J by 2 bases, 8 bases remained unmatched. Per germline, CDR1 LGHNA and CDR2 YNFKEQ. The CDR3 region is CASSQDQDRNTDTQYF. CDR3 nucleotide sequence: TGTGCCAGCAGCCAGGACCAGGACAGGAACACAGATACGCAGTATTTT.

V is TRBV9 and J is TRBJ2-1; 8 bases match TRBD1. Germline CDR1 and CDR2: SGDLS and YYNGEE. The ends lost 4 bases at V and 5 bases at J; junction bases unmatched: 5. CDR3 length: 14 amino acids. This CDR3 reads CASSPRQGNNEQFF. Written as DNA, the CDR3 is TGTGCCAGCAGCCCGCGACAGGGGAACAATGAGCAGTTCTTC. The full variable domain, completed using reference TRBV9 and TRBJ2-1, is DSGVTQTPKHLITATGQRVTLRCSPRSGDLSVYWYQQSLDQGLQFLIQYYNGEERAKGNILERFSAQQFPDLHSELNLSSLELGDSALYFCASSPRQGNNEQFFGPGTRLTVL.

The chain links TRBV6-5 to TRBJ2-7; TRBD2 aligns across 9 bases. Germline CDR1 reads MNHEY; CDR2 reads SVGAGI. After removal of 7 bases from V and 3 bases from J, the junction contained 7 bases not matched to a gene. The CDR3 contains 14 residues. CDR3 region: CASTRVSGSYEQYF. The CDR3, as DNA: TGTGCCAGCACCCGGGTTAGCGGGAGCTACGAGCAGTACTTC.

The V call is TRBV7-9, the J call TRBJ1-1; no clear D gene. Germline V gene sequence: CDR1 SEHNR, CDR2 FQNEAQ (reference sequence). V lost 2 bases to trimming and J lost 2 bases, with 9 bases between them. The CDR3 runs to 14 residues. The CDR3 DNA is TGTGCCAGCAGCTTAAACAGTCAAAACACTGAAGCTTTCTTT. Translated: CASSLNSQNTEAFF.

This rearrangement joins TRBV5-1 to TRBJ2-7; 16 nucleotides line up with TRBD2. J was trimmed by 1 base and V by 0 bases; bases with no gene match: 4. The germline CDR1 and CDR2 sequences are SGHRS and YFSETQ. This CDR3 region has 18 residues. This CDR3 is CASSLERGLAGGSYEQYF. As DNA, the CDR3 is TGCGCCAGCAGCTTGGAGAGGGGACTAGCGGGAGGGTCCTACGAGCAGTACTTC.

This clone is medium-sized within its sample. The rearrangement links TRBV4-2 to TRBJ2-3, with TRBD2 matching 10 bases. Germline assignment: CDR1 LGHNA and CDR2 YNFKEQ. The CDR3 extends over 15 amino acids. V shed 0 bases and J 11 bases; nucleotides not matched to a gene: 8. CDR3 nucleotide sequence: TGTGCCAGCAGCCAAGAAAGCGGGAGGGCCGCGGGGCAGTATTTT. This translates into CASSQESGRAAGQYF.

Only one count was recorded for this clone. The V call is TRBV29-1, the J call TRBJ2-3; 10 bases align to TRBD1. V shed 7 bases and J 4 bases; nucleotides not matched to a gene: 2. CDR1 is SQVTM and CDR2 is ANQGSEA in the germline V gene. This CDR3 spans 12 amino acids. The CDR3 sequence: CSGTGGADTQYF. CDR3 in DNA: TGCAGCGGGACAGGGGGTGCAGATACGCAGTATTTT.

The V gene is TRBV2, the J gene TRBJ2-1, with 8 bases identical to TRBD2. Germline-derived CDR1 and CDR2 are SNHLY and FYNNEI. Trimming at V came to 8 bases and at J to 1 base, leaving 16 bases not matched to a gene. CDR3 size: 18 residues. CDR3 loop: CASYGTRQNGGSYNEQFF. The CDR3 nucleotides are TGTGCCAGCTACGGGACTAGACAGAATGGTGGGTCCTACAATGAGCAGTTCTTC.

V usage is TRBV7-2 and J usage is TRBJ2-7, with 10 bases lining up with TRBD1. CDR1 is SGHTA and CDR2 is FQGNSA in the germline V gene. The CDR3 covers 13 residues. This chain's CDR3 is CAVRGTGAYEQYF. DNA of the CDR3: TGTGCTGTTAGAGGGACAGGGGCCTACGAGCAGTACTTC.

The rearrangement uses TRBV4-1 and TRBJ2-1; the match to TRBD2 covers 11 bases. The CDR3 length is 16 residues. Germline assignment: CDR1 MGHRA and CDR2 YSYEKL. Trimming took 6 bases from V and 8 from J; bases not matched to a gene: 12. CDR3 nucleotide sequence: TGCGCCAGCAGGAACCCACTAGCGGGAGATAGCCATGAGCAGTTCTTC. Translating gives CASRNPLAGDSHEQFF.

The CDR3 DNA reads as TGTGCTTCTGCTAGCGGGAGTGGAAATGAGCAGTTCTTC. Protein: CASASGSGNEQFF. The V call is TRBV3-1 (or the pseudogene TRBV3-2), the J call TRBJ2-1; 10 bases fit TRBD2. Germline V gene data show CDR1 as LGHDT and CDR2 as YNNKEL (reference sequence). The CDR3 sequence is 13 residues long.

This chain uses TRBV18 with TRBJ1-5; D not resolved. Germline assignment: CDR1 KGHSH and CDR2 LQKENI. This CDR3 is 14 amino acids long. V was trimmed by 3 bases and J by 3 bases, leaving 9 bases between them. CDR3 sequence (DNA): TGTGCCAGCTCACCCGAGCCCAACAATCAGCCCCAGCATTTT. This sequence encodes CASSPEPNNQPQHF.